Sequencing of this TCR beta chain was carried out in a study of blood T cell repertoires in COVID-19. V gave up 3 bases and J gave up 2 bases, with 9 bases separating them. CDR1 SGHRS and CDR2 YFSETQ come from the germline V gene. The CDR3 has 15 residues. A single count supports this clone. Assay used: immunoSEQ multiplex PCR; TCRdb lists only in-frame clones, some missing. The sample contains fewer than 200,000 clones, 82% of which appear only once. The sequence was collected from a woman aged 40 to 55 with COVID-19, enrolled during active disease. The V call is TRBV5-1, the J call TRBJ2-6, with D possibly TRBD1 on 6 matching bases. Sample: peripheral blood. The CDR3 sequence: CASSSGVTGANVLTF. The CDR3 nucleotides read TGCGCCAGCAGCTCAGGGGTGACTGGGGCCAACGTCCTGACTTTC.